This T cell receptor (beta chain) came from a study of control samples from healthy donors and cancer patients. The assay was immunoSEQ multiplex PCR, and TCRdb's table has in-frame clones only and misses some. Of 130,000 or so clones in the sample, 91% are singletons; the top ten hold about 7.6%. Per the germline V gene, CDR1 is SQVTM and CDR2 is ANQGSEA. V shed 3 bases and J shed 10 bases, with 10 bases lying between them. This CDR3 contains 11 residues. The chain employs TRBV29-1 and TRBJ2-1, with a possible D match to TRBD2 (5 bases). Sequencing was performed on blood. The sequence was obtained from a man between 18 and 35 years old in good health. Here the CDR3 DNA reads TGCAGCGTTGACGAGGGATGGGAGCAGTTCTTC. Amino acid sequence: CSVDEGWEQFF.